This TCR beta chain was recorded in a study of OX40 agonist ivuxolimab in advanced cancers. The wider study: Treatment of patients was with ivuxolimab, an agonistic anti-OX40 (CD134) antibody. Across the patients, intravenous ivuxolimab was delivered every 2 weeks at 0.01 to 10 mg/kg. Study outcomes and limitations: Antigen targets of the expanded peripheral T cells went undetermined.

CDR3 length equals 13 residues. V dropped 5 bases and J dropped 4 bases, with 14 bases sitting between them. Germline CDR1 and CDR2: GTSNPN and SVGIG (reference sequence). Concerning this clone itself: The antigen is unknown.

Clones were sequenced by immunoSEQ multiplex PCR, and TCRdb holds only the in-frame ones, with some missing. Of tens of thousands of clones listed, about 88% are singletons. The TCR sequence derives from an adult with an advanced solid tumor such as melanoma, head and neck, liver or kidney cancer. The input for sequencing was CD4+ or CD8+ T cells sorted from blood, taken in a trial of the OX40 agonist ivuxolimab. V gene TRBV30 combines with J gene TRBJ1-1; TRBD1 might be the D (6 bases). The DNA of the CDR3 is TGTGCCTGGGAACGGACAGATAGCACTGAAGCTTTCTTT. The encoded protein is CAWERTDSTEAFF.